Given below is one TCR beta chain in context. After extraction with the RNeasy kit, about 0.45 to 1 ug of the RNA was reverse transcribed using random hexamers. TCRdb independently ran MiXCR on the immunoSEQ multiplex PCR reads; one entry per CDR3 protein. This table has about 440,000 distinct CDR3 sequences, more than 80% appearing once. The sample originates from a study of CD8 T cells in Susac syndrome. Sequencing of TCR beta was performed on blood CD8+ T cells and on blood CD4+ T cells. Treatment-naive patients with stable or active relapsing-remitting disease were the multiple sclerosis controls. Purification of the CD8+ and CD4+ T cells relied on negative isolation, and TEMRA cells underwent FACS enrichment. Trimming removed 5 bases at V and 5 bases at J, with 10 bases between. The V gene's germline CDR1 is SGHTA and CDR2 FQGTGA. The CDR3 extends over 13 amino acids.

V and J are TRBV7-3 and TRBJ2-1, with D unclear. This clonotype originated in a human donor with multiple sclerosis. Material: CD8+ T cells from PBMCs. This CDR3 is CASSADFHNEQFF. The CDR3 coding sequence is TGTGCCAGCAGCGCCGACTTCCACAATGAGCAGTTCTTC.